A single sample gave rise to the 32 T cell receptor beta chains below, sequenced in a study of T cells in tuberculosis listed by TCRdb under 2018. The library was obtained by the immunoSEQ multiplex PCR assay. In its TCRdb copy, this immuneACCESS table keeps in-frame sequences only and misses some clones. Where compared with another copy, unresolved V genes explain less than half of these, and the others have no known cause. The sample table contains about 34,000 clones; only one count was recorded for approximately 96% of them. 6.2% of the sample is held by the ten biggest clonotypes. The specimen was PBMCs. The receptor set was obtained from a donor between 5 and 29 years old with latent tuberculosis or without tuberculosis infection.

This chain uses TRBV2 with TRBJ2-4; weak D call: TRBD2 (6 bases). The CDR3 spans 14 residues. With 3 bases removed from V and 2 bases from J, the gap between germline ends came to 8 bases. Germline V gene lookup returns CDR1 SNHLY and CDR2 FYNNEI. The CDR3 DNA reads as TGTGCCAGCAGTGATGCGGGGACCAAAAACATTCAGTACTTC. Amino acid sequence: CASSDAGTKNIQYF.

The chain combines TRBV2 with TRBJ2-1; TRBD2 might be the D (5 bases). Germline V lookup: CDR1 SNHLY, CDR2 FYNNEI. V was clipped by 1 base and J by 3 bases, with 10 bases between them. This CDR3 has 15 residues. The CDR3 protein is CASSEGGYSYNEQFF. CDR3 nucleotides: TGTGCCAGCAGTGAAGGCGGGTATAGCTACAATGAGCAGTTCTTC.

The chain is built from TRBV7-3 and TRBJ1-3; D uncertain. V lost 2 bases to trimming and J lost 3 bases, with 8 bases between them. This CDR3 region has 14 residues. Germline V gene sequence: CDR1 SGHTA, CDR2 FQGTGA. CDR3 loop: CASSLSGSGNTIYF. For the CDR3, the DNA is TGTGCCAGCAGCTTATCAGGAAGTGGAAACACCATATATTTT.

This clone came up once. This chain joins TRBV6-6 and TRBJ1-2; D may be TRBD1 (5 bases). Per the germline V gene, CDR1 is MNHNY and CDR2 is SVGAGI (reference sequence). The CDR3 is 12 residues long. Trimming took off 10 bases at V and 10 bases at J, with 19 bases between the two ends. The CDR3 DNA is TGTGCCACCGCCTATTGGGGGGGGACCTACACCTTC. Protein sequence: CATAYWGGTYTF.

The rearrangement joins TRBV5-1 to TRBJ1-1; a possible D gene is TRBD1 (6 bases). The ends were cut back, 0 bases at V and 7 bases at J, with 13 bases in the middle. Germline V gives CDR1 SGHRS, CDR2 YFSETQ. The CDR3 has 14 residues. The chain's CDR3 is CASSLVPGGLEAFF. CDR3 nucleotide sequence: TGCGCCAGCAGCTTGGTTCCGGGGGGCCTTGAAGCTTTCTTT.

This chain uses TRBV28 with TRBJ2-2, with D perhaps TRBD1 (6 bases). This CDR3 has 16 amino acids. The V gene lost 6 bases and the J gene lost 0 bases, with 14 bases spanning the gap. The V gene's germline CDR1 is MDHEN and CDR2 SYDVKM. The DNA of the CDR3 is TGTGCCAGCAGAAAAGGGCCAGGGGCGAACACCGGGGAGCTGTTTTTT. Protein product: CASRKGPGANTGELFF.

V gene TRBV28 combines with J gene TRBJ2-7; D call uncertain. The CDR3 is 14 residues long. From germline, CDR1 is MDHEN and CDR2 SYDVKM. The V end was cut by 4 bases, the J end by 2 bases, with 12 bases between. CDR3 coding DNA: TGTGCCAGCAGTTCTCCCAAGAGTACCTACGAGCAGTACTTC. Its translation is CASSSPKSTYEQYF.

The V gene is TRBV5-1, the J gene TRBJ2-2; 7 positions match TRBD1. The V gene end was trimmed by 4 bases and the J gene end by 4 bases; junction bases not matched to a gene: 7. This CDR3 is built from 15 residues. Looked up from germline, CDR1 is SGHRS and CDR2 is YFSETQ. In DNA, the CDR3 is TGCGCCAGCAGCGTCCGGGACAGCCGCACCGGGGAGCTGTTTTTT. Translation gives CASSVRDSRTGELFF.

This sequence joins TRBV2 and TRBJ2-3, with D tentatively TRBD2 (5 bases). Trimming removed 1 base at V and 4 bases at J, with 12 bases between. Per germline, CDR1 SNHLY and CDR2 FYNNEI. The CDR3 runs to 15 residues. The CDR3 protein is CASSEGRLSADTQYF. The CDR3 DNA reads TGTGCCAGCAGTGAAGGTCGGCTTAGCGCAGATACGCAGTATTTT.

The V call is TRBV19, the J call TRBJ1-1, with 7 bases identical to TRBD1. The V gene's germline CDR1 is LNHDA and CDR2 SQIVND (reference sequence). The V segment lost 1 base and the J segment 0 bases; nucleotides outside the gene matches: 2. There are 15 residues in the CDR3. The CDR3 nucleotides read TGTGCCAGTAGTATAGGGGGACAGATGAACACTGAAGCTTTCTTT. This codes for CASSIGGQMNTEAFF.

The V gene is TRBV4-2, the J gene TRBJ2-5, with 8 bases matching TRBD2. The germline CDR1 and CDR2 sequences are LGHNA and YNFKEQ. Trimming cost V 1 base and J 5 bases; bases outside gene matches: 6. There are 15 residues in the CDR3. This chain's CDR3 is CASSQGKAGEETQYF. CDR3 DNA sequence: TGTGCCAGCAGCCAAGGGAAAGCGGGGGAGGAGACCCAGTACTTC.

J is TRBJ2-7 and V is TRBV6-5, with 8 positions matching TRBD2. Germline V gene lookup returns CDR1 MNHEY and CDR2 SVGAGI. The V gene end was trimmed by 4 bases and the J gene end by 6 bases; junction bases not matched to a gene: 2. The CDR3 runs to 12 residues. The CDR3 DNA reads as TGTGCCAGCAGTTCTACTAGCGGCGAGCAGTACTTC. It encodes CASSSTSGEQYF.

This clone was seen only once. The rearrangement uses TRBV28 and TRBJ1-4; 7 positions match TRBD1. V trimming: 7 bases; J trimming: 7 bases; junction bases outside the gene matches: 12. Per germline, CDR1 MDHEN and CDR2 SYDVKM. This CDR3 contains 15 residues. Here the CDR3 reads CASTGRGAPGEKLFF. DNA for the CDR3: TGTGCCAGCACAGGCAGGGGGGCGCCGGGTGAAAAACTGTTTTTT.

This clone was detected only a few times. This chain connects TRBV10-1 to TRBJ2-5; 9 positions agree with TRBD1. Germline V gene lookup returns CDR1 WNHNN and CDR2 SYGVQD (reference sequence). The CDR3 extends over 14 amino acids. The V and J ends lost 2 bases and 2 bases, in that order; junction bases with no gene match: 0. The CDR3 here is CASSEGQGQETQYF. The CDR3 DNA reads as TGCGCCAGCAGTGAGGGACAGGGGCAAGAGACCCAGTACTTC.

The CDR3 loop reads CARTRDTEAFF. CDR3 bases: TGTGCCAGGACCCGGGACACTGAAGCTTTCTTT. The V call is TRBV2, the J call TRBJ1-1, with D hard to call. CDR1 and CDR2 from the germline V gene are SNHLY and FYNNEI. The CDR3 covers 11 residues. The V end lost 9 bases, the J end lost 3 bases, and 8 bases lay between the germline ends. Complete variable domain (other parts from reference TRBV2 and TRBJ1-1): EPEVTQTPSHQVTQMGQEVILRCVPISNHLYFYWYRQILGQKVEFLVSFYNNEISEKSEIFDDQFSVERPDGSNFTLKIRSTKLEDSAMYFCARTRDTEAFFGQGTRLTVV.

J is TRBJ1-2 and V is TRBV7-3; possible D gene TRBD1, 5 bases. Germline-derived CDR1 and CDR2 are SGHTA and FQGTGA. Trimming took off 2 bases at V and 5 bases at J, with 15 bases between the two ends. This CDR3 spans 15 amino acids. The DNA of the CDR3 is TGTGCCAGCAGCTTATTATCAGGGTCTGGATATGGCTACACCTTC. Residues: CASSLLSGSGYGYTF. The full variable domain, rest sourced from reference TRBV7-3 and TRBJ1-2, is GAGVSQTPSNKVTEKGKYVELRCDPISGHTALYWYRQSLGQGPEFLIYFQGTGAADDSGLPNDRFFAVRPEGSVSTLKIQRTERGDSAVYLCASSLLSGSGYGYTFGSGTRLTVV.

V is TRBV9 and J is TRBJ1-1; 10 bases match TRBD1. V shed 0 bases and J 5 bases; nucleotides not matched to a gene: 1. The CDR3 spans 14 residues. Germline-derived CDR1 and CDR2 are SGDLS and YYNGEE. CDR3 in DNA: TGTGCCAGCAGCGTAGGGGACAGGGGTACTGAAGCTTTCTTT. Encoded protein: CASSVGDRGTEAFF.

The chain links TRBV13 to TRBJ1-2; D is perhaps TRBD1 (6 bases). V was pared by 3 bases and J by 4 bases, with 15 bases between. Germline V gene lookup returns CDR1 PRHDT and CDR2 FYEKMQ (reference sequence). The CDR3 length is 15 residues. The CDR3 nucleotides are TGTGCCAGCAGCTTCGGGACACTGCGTCCCTATGGCTACACCTTC. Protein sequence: CASSFGTLRPYGYTF.

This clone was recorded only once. CDR3 sequence (DNA): TGTGCCAGCAGCCCCCTCCCGGGACAGGGGAACTATGGCTACACCTTC. Its protein product is CASSPLPGQGNYGYTF. V gene TRBV7-9 combines with J gene TRBJ1-2; 10 nucleotides match TRBD1. Germline V gene lookup returns CDR1 SEHNR and CDR2 FQNEAQ (reference sequence). The CDR3 length is 16 residues. J lost 2 bases, V lost 5 bases, and 8 bases had no gene match. The entire variable domain, with the rest obtained from reference TRBV7-9 and TRBJ1-2, is as follows: DTGVSQNPRHKITKRGQNVTFRCDPISEHNRLYWYRQTLGQGPEFLTYFQNEAQLEKSRLLSDRFSAERPKGSFSTLEIQRTEQGDSAMYLCASSPLPGQGNYGYTFGSGTRLTVV.

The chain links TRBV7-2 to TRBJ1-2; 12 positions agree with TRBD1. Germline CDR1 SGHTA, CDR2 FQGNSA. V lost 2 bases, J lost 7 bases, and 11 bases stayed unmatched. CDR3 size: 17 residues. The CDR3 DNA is TGTGCCAGCAGCTTAATGGGACAGGGGGCGTCGGAAGGTGGCTACACCTTC. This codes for CASSLMGQGASEGGYTF.

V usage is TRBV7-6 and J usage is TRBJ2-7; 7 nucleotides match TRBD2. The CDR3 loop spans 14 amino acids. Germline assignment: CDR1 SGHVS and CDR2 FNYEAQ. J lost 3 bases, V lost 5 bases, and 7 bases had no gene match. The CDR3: CASSAGLGHYEQYF. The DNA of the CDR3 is TGTGCCAGCAGCGCCGGACTAGGGCACTACGAGCAGTACTTC.

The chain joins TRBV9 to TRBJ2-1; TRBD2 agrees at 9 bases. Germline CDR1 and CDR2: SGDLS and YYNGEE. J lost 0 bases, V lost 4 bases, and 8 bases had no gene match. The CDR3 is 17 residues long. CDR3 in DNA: TGTGCCAGCAGCCCCCGACTAGCGGAGAGCTCCTACAATGAGCAGTTCTTC. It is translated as CASSPRLAESSYNEQFF.

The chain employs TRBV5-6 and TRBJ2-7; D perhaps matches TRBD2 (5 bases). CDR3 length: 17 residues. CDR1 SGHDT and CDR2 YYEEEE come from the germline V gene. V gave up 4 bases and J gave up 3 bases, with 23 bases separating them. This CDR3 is CASSQTFGETESYEQYF. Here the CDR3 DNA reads TGTGCCAGCAGCCAAACTTTCGGGGAGACGGAGAGCTACGAGCAGTACTTC.

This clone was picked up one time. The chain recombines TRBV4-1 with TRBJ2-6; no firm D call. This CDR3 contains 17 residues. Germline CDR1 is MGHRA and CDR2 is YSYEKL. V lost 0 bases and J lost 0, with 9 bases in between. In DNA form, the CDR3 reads TGCGCCAGCAGCCAAGACCTCCTACCCTCTGGGGCCAACGTCCTGACTTTC. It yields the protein CASSQDLLPSGANVLTF.

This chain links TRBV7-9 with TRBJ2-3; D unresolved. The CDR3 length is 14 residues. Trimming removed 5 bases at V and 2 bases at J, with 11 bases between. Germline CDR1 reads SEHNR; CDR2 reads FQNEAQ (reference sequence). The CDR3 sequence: CASSPYPSTDTQYF. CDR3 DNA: TGTGCCAGCAGCCCCTACCCCTCCACAGATACGCAGTATTTT.

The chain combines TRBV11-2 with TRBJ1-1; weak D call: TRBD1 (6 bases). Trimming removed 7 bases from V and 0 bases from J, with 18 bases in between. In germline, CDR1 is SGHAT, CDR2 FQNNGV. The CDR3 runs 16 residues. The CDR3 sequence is CASTLPVDRLNTEAFF. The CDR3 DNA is TGTGCCAGCACCCTACCCGTCGACAGGCTGAACACTGAAGCTTTCTTT.

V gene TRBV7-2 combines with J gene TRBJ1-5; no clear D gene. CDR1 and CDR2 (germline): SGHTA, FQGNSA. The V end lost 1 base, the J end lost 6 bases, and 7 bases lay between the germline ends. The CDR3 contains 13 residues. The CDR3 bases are TGTGCCAGCAGCTTAGAATATCTTCAGCCCCAGCATTTT. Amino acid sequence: CASSLEYLQPQHF. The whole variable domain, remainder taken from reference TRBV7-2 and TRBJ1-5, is GAGVSQSPSNKVTEKGKDVELRCDPISGHTALYWYRQSLGQGLEFLIYFQGNSAPDKSGLPSDRFSAERTGGSVSTLTIQRTQQEDSAVYLCASSLEYLQPQHFGDGTRLSIL.

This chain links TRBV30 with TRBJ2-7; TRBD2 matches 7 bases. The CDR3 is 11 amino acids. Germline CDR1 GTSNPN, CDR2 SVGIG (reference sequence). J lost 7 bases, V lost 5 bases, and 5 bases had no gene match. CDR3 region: CAWATSWEQYF. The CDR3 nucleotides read TGTGCCTGGGCGACTAGCTGGGAGCAGTACTTC.

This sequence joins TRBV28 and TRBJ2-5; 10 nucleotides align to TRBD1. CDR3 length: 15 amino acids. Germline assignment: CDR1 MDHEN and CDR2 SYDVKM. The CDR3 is CVTTTGTGDQETQYF. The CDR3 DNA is TGTGTCACCACCACCGGGACAGGGGACCAAGAGACCCAGTACTTC.

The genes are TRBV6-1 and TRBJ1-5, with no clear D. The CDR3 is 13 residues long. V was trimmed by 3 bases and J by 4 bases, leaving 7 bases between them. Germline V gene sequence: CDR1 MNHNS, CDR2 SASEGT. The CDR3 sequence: CASSEASNQPQHF. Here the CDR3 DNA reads TGTGCCAGCAGTGAGGCCTCAAATCAGCCCCAGCATTTT.

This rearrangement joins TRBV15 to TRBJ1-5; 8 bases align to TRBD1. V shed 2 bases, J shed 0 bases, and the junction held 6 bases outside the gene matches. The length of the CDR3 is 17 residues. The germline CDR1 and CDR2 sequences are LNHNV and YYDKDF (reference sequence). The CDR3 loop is CATSRSPGQASNQPQHF. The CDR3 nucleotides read TGTGCCACCAGCAGATCACCGGGACAGGCTAGCAATCAGCCCCAGCATTTT.

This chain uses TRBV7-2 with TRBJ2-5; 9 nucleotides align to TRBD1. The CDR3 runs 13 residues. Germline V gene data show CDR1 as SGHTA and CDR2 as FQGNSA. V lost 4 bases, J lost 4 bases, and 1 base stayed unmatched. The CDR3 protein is CASSWDRAETQYF. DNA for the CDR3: TGTGCCAGCAGCTGGGACAGGGCAGAGACCCAGTACTTC.